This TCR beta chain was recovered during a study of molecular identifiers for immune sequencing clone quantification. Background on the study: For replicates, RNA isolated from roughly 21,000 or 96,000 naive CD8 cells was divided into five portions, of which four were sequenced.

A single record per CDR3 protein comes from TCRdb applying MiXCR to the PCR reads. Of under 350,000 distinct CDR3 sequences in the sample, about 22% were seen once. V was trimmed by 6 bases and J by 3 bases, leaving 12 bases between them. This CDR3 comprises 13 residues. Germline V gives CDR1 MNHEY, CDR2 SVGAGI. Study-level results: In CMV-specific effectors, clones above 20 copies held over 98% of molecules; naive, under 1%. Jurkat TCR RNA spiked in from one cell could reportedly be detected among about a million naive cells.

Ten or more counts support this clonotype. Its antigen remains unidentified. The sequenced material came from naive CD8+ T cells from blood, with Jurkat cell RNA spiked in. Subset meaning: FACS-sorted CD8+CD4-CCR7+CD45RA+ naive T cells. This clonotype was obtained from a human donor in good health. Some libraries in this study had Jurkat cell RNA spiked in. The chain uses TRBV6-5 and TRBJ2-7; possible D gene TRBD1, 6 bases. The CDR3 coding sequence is TGTGCCAGCAGCACAGGGTCGGGCTACGAGCAGTACTTC. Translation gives CASSTGSGYEQYF.